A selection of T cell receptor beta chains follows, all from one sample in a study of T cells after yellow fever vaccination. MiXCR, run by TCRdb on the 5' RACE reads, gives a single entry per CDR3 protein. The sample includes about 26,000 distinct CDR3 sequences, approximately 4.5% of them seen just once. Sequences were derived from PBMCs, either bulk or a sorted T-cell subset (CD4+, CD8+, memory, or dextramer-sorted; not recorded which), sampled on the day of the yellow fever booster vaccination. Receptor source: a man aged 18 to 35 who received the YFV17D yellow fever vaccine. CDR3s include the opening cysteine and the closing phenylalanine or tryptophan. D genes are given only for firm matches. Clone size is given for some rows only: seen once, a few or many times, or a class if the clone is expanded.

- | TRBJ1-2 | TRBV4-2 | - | TGTGCCAGCAGCCAAGATGGACCTTGGGCAGGGGCTGGTGGCTACACCTTC | CASSQDGPWAGAGGYTF
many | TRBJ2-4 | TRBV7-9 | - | TGTGCCAGCAGTTTCACCGAGGGGGTATTGGACATTCAGTACTTC | CASSFTEGVLDIQYF
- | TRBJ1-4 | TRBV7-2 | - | TGTGCCAGCAGCTTAGTTTGGTCCCCGGAAGAAAAACTGTTTTTT | CASSLVWSPEEKLFF
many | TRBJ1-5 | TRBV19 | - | TGTGCCAGTAGTATCGAGACGGACAATCAGCCCCAGCATTTT | CASSIETDNQPQHF
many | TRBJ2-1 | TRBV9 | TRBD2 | TGTGCCAGCAGCTTAAGACTAGCGGGGGGATCATTTTCCTACAATGAGCAGTTCTTC | CASSLRLAGGSFSYNEQFF
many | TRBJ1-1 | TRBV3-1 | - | TGTGCCAGCAGCCCCCGGGGCAGGAGGGCTTTCTTT | CASSPRGRRAFF
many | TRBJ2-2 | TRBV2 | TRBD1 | TGTGCCAGCAGTCGGTGGGGACAGGGGGCGCCCGGGGAGCTGTTTTTT | CASSRWGQGAPGELFF
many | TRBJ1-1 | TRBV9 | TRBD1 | TGTGCCAGCAGCGGTGGGGACAGGGACCACACTGAAGCTTTCTTT | CASSGGDRDHTEAFF
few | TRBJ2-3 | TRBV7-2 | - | TGTGCCAGCAGCTACGACCAAACAGATACGCAGTATTTT | CASSYDQTDTQYF
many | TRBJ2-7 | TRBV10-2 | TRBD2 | TGCGCCAGCAGTGAGGCCCTAGCGGAACTGTCCTACGAGCAGTACTTC | CASSEALAELSYEQYF
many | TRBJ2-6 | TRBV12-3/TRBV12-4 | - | TGTGCCAGCAGAGACAGGATAGGGGCCAACGTCCTGACTTTC | CASRDRIGANVLTF
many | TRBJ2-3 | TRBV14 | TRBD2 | TGTGCCAGCAGCCGGACTAGCGTGCAGTATTTT | CASSRTSVQYF
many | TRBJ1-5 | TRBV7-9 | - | TGTGCCAGCAGCTTAGCGCTCAGTAATCAGCCCCAGCATTTT | CASSLALSNQPQHF
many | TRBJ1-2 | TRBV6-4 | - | TGTGCCAGCAGTTCGGACAGCTATGGCTACACCTTC | CASSSDSYGYTF
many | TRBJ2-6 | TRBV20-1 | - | TGCAGTGCGGACAGTGGAAGGGCCAACGTCCTGACTTTC | CSADSGRANVLTF
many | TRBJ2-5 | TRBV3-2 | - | TGTGCCAGCAGCCGCGTAGTCGCGGAGACCCAGTACTTC | CASSRVVAETQYF
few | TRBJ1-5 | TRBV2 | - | TGTGACAGCAGTGTAGGGTCGGATCAGCCCCAGCATTTT | CDSSVGSDQPQHF
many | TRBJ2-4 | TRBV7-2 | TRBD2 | TGTGCCAGCAGCCAGAGGACTAGACCGAACATTCAGTACTTC | CASSQRTRPNIQYF
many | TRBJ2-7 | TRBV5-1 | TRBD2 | TGCGCCAGCAGCTTGGCAGTAAGTAGCGGGGAGACCTACGAGCAGTACTTC | CASSLAVSSGETYEQYF
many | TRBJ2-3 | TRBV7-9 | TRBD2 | TGTGCCAGCAGCTTAGGTAGCGGGGGGGCCAGTGGAGATACGCAGTATTTT | CASSLGSGGASGDTQYF
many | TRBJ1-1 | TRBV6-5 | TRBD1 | TGTGCCAGCAGTTACAGGAACAGGGGGGGCACTGAAGCTTTCTTT | CASSYRNRGGTEAFF
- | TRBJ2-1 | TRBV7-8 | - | TGTGCCAGCAGCTTATCACCCTACAATGAGCAGTTCTTC | CASSLSPYNEQFF
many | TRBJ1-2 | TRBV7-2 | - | TGTGCCAGCACCCCCGACAGACCTCGGGGCTACACCTTC | CASTPDRPRGYTF
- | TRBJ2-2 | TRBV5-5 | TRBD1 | TGTGCCAGCAGCCCAGGGGGAGCGAACACCGGGGAGCTGTTTTTT | CASSPGGANTGELFF
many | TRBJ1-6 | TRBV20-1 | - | TGCAGTGCTAGAGTCCCATCAGGGGCGCAAAGGTCACCCCTCCACTTT | CSARVPSGAQRSPLHF
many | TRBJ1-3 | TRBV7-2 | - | TGTGCCAGCAGCCCGTTGGGGGTGGCAGGAAACACCATATATTTT | CASSPLGVAGNTIYF
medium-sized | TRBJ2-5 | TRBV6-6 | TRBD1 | TGTGCCAGCAGTGCAGGGGGCGGGTCCCAGTACTTC | CASSAGGGSQYF
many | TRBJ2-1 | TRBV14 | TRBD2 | TGTGCCAGCAGCCTACATGGGAGCGGGGGGGCCGGTGAGCAGTTCTTC | CASSLHGSGGAGEQFF
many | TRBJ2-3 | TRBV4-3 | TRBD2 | TGCGCCAGCAGCCAGGGCGGGGGGGCAACAGATACGCAGTATTTT | CASSQGGGATDTQYF
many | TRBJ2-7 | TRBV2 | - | TGTGCCACTACCCTGACTGACTCCTACGAGCAGTACTTC | CATTLTDSYEQYF
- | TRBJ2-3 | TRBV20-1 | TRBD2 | TGCAGTGCTGGAACTAGCGGGAGGTCCTATACGCAGTATTTT | CSAGTSGRSYTQYF
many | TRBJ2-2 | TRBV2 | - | TGTGCCAGCAGTGAAGGCAAGAACACCGGGGAGCTGTTTTTT | CASSEGKNTGELFF
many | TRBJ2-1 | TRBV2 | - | TGTGCCAGTCAAATAGAGAGCTCCTACAATGAGCAGTTCTTC | CASQIESSYNEQFF
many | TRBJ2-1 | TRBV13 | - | TGTGCCAGCAGCTTAGAATGGTTGGGAGGAGACAATGAGCAGTTCTTC | CASSLEWLGGDNEQFF
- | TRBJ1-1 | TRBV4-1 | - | TGCGCCAGCAGCCAAGATCCGAACAGCGATATGAACACTGAAGCTTTCTTT | CASSQDPNSDMNTEAFF
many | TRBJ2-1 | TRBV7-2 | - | TGTGCCAGCACTATGTACGCGGACAATGAGCAGTTCTTC | CASTMYADNEQFF
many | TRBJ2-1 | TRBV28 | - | TGTGCCAGCAGTTTATTGGGCAGGGATCGTGTCGGGCAGTTCTTC | CASSLLGRDRVGQFF
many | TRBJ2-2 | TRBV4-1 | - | TGCGCCAGCAGCCAAGATGTCAGTGTGAACACCGGGGAGCTGTTTTTT | CASSQDVSVNTGELFF
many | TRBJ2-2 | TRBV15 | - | TGTGCCACCAGCAGAGGGGGGAGTCCCGGGGAGCTGTTTTTT | CATSRGGSPGELFF
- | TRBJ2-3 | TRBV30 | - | TGTGCCTGGAGTGTACGGTCGGCAGATACGCAGTATTTT | CAWSVRSADTQYF